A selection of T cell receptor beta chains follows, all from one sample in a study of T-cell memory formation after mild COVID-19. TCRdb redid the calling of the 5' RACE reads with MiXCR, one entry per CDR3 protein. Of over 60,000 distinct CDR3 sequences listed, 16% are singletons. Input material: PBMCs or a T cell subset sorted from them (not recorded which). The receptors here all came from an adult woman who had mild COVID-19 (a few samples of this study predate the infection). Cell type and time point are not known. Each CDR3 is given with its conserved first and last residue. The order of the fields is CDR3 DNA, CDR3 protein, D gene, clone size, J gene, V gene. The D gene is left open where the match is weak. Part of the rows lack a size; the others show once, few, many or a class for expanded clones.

cdr3_nt: TGCAGCGTTGACGGCGTAAATCCTGAAGCTTTCTTT; cdr3_aa: CSVDGVNPEAFF; d_call: .; clone_size: few; j_call: TRBJ1-1; v_call: TRBV29-1
cdr3_nt: TGTGCCAGCAGGTCCTCGGGACTAGTGGTGAATGAGCAGTTCTTC; cdr3_aa: CASRSSGLVVNEQFF; d_call: TRBD2; clone_size: .; j_call: TRBJ2-1; v_call: TRBV12-3/TRBV12-4
cdr3_nt: TGCGCCAGCAGCCAAATGGGACAGTTGAACACTGAAGCTTTCTTT; cdr3_aa: CASSQMGQLNTEAFF; d_call: TRBD1; clone_size: .; j_call: TRBJ1-1; v_call: TRBV4-1
cdr3_nt: TGTGCCAGCAGCCAAGAGGGTACAGGGTGGAATTCACCCCTCCACTTT; cdr3_aa: CASSQEGTGWNSPLHF; d_call: .; clone_size: many; j_call: TRBJ1-6; v_call: TRBV3-1
cdr3_nt: TGTGCCAGCAGCCTAAGGACAGGCTACTACGAGCAGTACTTC; cdr3_aa: CASSLRTGYYEQYF; d_call: TRBD1; clone_size: .; j_call: TRBJ2-7; v_call: TRBV7-9
cdr3_nt: TGTGCCAGCAGCTTGGCCCCCGGGACAGGGGATCAGTACTTC; cdr3_aa: CASSLAPGTGDQYF; d_call: TRBD1; clone_size: few; j_call: TRBJ2-7; v_call: TRBV7-9
cdr3_nt: TGCAGTGCTAGAGGGGTACAGGATGTTAACTACGAGCAGTACTTC; cdr3_aa: CSARGVQDVNYEQYF; d_call: .; clone_size: few; j_call: TRBJ2-7; v_call: TRBV20-1
cdr3_nt: TGCAGTGCTGGGGAAAGGGACAGGGGCGTCTACGAGCAGTACTTC; cdr3_aa: CSAGERDRGVYEQYF; d_call: TRBD1; clone_size: few; j_call: TRBJ2-7; v_call: TRBV20-1
cdr3_nt: TGTGCCAGCAGTTTACTTAGGAAGGTGGAGCAGTACTTC; cdr3_aa: CASSLLRKVEQYF; d_call: .; clone_size: .; j_call: TRBJ2-7; v_call: TRBV12-3/TRBV12-4
cdr3_nt: TGTGCCAGCAGAACACAGGCCACTAACTATGGCTACACCTTC; cdr3_aa: CASRTQATNYGYTF; d_call: .; clone_size: few; j_call: TRBJ1-2; v_call: TRBV6-6
cdr3_nt: TGTGCCAGGGGCAGGGGATGCTACAATGAGCAGTTCTTC; cdr3_aa: CARGRGCYNEQFF; d_call: .; clone_size: few; j_call: TRBJ2-1; v_call: TRBV3-2
cdr3_nt: TGTGCCAGCAGCTACGATCCTCCGGGACAGGGGGCCTACGAGCAGTACTTC; cdr3_aa: CASSYDPPGQGAYEQYF; d_call: TRBD1; clone_size: few; j_call: TRBJ2-7; v_call: TRBV11-2
cdr3_nt: TGTGCCAGCACCTTGGGTAGCAATCAGCCCCAGCATTTT; cdr3_aa: CASTLGSNQPQHF; d_call: .; clone_size: .; j_call: TRBJ1-5; v_call: TRBV7-9
cdr3_nt: TGCGCCAGCAGCCAAAAGGGGGGGGCCAACGTCCTGACTTTC; cdr3_aa: CASSQKGGANVLTF; d_call: .; clone_size: .; j_call: TRBJ2-6; v_call: TRBV4-1
cdr3_nt: TGCGCCAGCAGCCAAAGTCTCCCGGGGGACAATGAGCAGTTCTTC; cdr3_aa: CASSQSLPGDNEQFF; d_call: .; clone_size: .; j_call: TRBJ2-1; v_call: TRBV4-3
cdr3_nt: TGCAGTGCTTCAGGACTAGCGGGGGGCCGGGGGGAGCTGTTTTTT; cdr3_aa: CSASGLAGGRGELFF; d_call: TRBD2; clone_size: .; j_call: TRBJ2-2; v_call: TRBV20-1
cdr3_nt: TGCAGCGTTGAAGATCGATACGAGCAGTACTTC; cdr3_aa: CSVEDRYEQYF; d_call: .; clone_size: few; j_call: TRBJ2-7; v_call: TRBV29-1
cdr3_nt: TGCGCCAGCAGATCACCGGCCGGCACTCCCTACGAGCAGTACTTC; cdr3_aa: CASRSPAGTPYEQYF; d_call: .; clone_size: .; j_call: TRBJ2-7; v_call: TRBV5-1
cdr3_nt: TGTGCCAGCAGCTTCATCCGACAGGAGAACACTGAAGCTTTCTTT; cdr3_aa: CASSFIRQENTEAFF; d_call: .; clone_size: .; j_call: TRBJ1-1; v_call: TRBV7-3
cdr3_nt: TGCGCCAGCAGCTTGGTGGACCGAACCACTGAAGCTTTCTTT; cdr3_aa: CASSLVDRTTEAFF; d_call: .; clone_size: .; j_call: TRBJ1-1; v_call: TRBV5-1
cdr3_nt: TGTGCCAGCAGTGACTCGATTGGGGCGCCGGGTAATGAGCAGTTCTTC; cdr3_aa: CASSDSIGAPGNEQFF; d_call: .; clone_size: .; j_call: TRBJ2-1; v_call: TRBV6-4
cdr3_nt: TGTGCCAGCATCGGCAGTCCCTACGAGCAGTACTTC; cdr3_aa: CASIGSPYEQYF; d_call: .; clone_size: .; j_call: TRBJ2-7; v_call: TRBV6-1
cdr3_nt: TGCGCCAGCAGGAGCAGGGCGGAAGCTTTCTTT; cdr3_aa: CASRSRAEAFF; d_call: .; clone_size: .; j_call: TRBJ1-1; v_call: TRBV5-1
cdr3_nt: TGTGCCAGCAGTGAAGCGAGAGGGTCCGAGCAGTACTTC; cdr3_aa: CASSEARGSEQYF; d_call: .; clone_size: few; j_call: TRBJ2-7; v_call: TRBV2
cdr3_nt: TGCGCCAGCAGCCCCTCCCCAATAGCGGGGGGTTCCAATGAGCAGTTCTTC; cdr3_aa: CASSPSPIAGGSNEQFF; d_call: TRBD2; clone_size: many; j_call: TRBJ2-1; v_call: TRBV5-1
cdr3_nt: TGCAGTGCTAGAGATGGCGGGGTGGGGGAGCAGTACTTC; cdr3_aa: CSARDGGVGEQYF; d_call: .; clone_size: .; j_call: TRBJ2-7; v_call: TRBV20-1
cdr3_nt: TGTGCCAGCAGCCCCTATTCCGAGGCCATCTACAATGAGCAGTTCTTC; cdr3_aa: CASSPYSEAIYNEQFF; d_call: .; clone_size: few; j_call: TRBJ2-1; v_call: TRBV7-7
cdr3_nt: TGTGCCAGCAGTTTTGGCTACGAGCAGTACTTC; cdr3_aa: CASSFGYEQYF; d_call: .; clone_size: .; j_call: TRBJ2-7; v_call: TRBV12-3/TRBV12-4
cdr3_nt: TGTGCCAGCAGCTACGGGGGACAGGGCTACGAGCAGTACTTC; cdr3_aa: CASSYGGQGYEQYF; d_call: TRBD1; clone_size: few; j_call: TRBJ2-7; v_call: TRBV7-9
cdr3_nt: TGCGCCAGCAGCCAAGGTTTCGGACAAGGGGGGGACCAGTACTTC; cdr3_aa: CASSQGFGQGGDQYF; d_call: .; clone_size: .; j_call: TRBJ2-5; v_call: TRBV4-3
cdr3_nt: TGTGCCAGCAGCTTATCGGGGCCTGGCTACACCTTC; cdr3_aa: CASSLSGPGYTF; d_call: .; clone_size: .; j_call: TRBJ1-2; v_call: TRBV11-2
cdr3_nt: TGTGCCAGCAGCTTGGAGACAGGTGGCAGGACCGGGGAGCTGTTTTTT; cdr3_aa: CASSLETGGRTGELFF; d_call: .; clone_size: few; j_call: TRBJ2-2; v_call: TRBV5-5
cdr3_nt: TGTGCCAGTAGTTTTCCCGGGACAGGGGGTAATGAGCAGTTCTTC; cdr3_aa: CASSFPGTGGNEQFF; d_call: TRBD1; clone_size: .; j_call: TRBJ2-1; v_call: TRBV19
cdr3_nt: TGTGCCAGCAGCTTAGGACACGTCGGTAGTAGGAGCACAGATACGCAGTATTTT; cdr3_aa: CASSLGHVGSRSTDTQYF; d_call: .; clone_size: .; j_call: TRBJ2-3; v_call: TRBV7-9
cdr3_nt: TGTGCCAGCAGCCAAGATCTGGCTAGCGGGCTGCTCAATGAGCAGTTCTTC; cdr3_aa: CASSQDLASGLLNEQFF; d_call: TRBD2; clone_size: .; j_call: TRBJ2-1; v_call: TRBV4-2
cdr3_nt: TGCGCCAGCAGCCAAGAGGACTCGGATGAAAAACTGTTTTTT; cdr3_aa: CASSQEDSDEKLFF; d_call: .; clone_size: few; j_call: TRBJ1-4; v_call: TRBV4-3
cdr3_nt: TGTGCCAGCAGTCTTTCGGACAGGGCGGACGAGCAGTACTTC; cdr3_aa: CASSLSDRADEQYF; d_call: TRBD1; clone_size: .; j_call: TRBJ2-7; v_call: TRBV6-5
cdr3_nt: TGTGCCAGCAGCTTATTAGCGGTGGCCGGGGAGCTGTTTTTT; cdr3_aa: CASSLLAVAGELFF; d_call: .; clone_size: few; j_call: TRBJ2-2; v_call: TRBV7-9
cdr3_nt: TGCAGCGTTGACCAGGGTGGCTATGGCTACACCTTC; cdr3_aa: CSVDQGGYGYTF; d_call: .; clone_size: few; j_call: TRBJ1-2; v_call: TRBV29-1
cdr3_nt: TGTGCCAGCAGACTAGCGTATGGGCCGAGGAATGAGCAGTTCTTC; cdr3_aa: CASRLAYGPRNEQFF; d_call: TRBD2; clone_size: few; j_call: TRBJ2-1; v_call: TRBV7-9
cdr3_nt: TGTGCCAGCAGTTTATTGCGGGCCTACGAGCAGTACTTC; cdr3_aa: CASSLLRAYEQYF; d_call: .; clone_size: few; j_call: TRBJ2-7; v_call: TRBV27
cdr3_nt: TGTGCCAGCAGAGGGACAGGGGGTCAGCCCCAGCATTTT; cdr3_aa: CASRGTGGQPQHF; d_call: TRBD1; clone_size: few; j_call: TRBJ1-5; v_call: TRBV6-2/TRBV6-3
cdr3_nt: TGTGCCAGCACCTCGGGGTATCCTGGTGAAAAACTGTTTTTT; cdr3_aa: CASTSGYPGEKLFF; d_call: .; clone_size: few; j_call: TRBJ1-4; v_call: TRBV6-5
cdr3_nt: TGCGCCAGCACAGGGGGCGCGTATAATGAGCAGTTCTTC; cdr3_aa: CASTGGAYNEQFF; d_call: TRBD1; clone_size: .; j_call: TRBJ2-1; v_call: TRBV5-1
cdr3_nt: TGCAGTGCTATGGGGCTAGCCAAAAACATTCAGTACTTC; cdr3_aa: CSAMGLAKNIQYF; d_call: .; clone_size: few; j_call: TRBJ2-4; v_call: TRBV20-1
cdr3_nt: TGCGCCAGCAGCCTAACTAGCGGGGGTCTCTACGAGCAGTACTTC; cdr3_aa: CASSLTSGGLYEQYF; d_call: TRBD2; clone_size: few; j_call: TRBJ2-7; v_call: TRBV4-1
cdr3_nt: TGTGCCAGCAGCTTAGCCCCACAGGGGACCGTGGTCGATACGCAGTATTTT; cdr3_aa: CASSLAPQGTVVDTQYF; d_call: TRBD1; clone_size: few; j_call: TRBJ2-3; v_call: TRBV7-6